A single sample gave rise to the 14 T cell receptor beta chains below, sequenced in a study of Graves' ophthalmopathy and Graves' hyperthyroidism. Researchers took RNA transcripts and amplified TCR beta CDR3 regions from them. First-round RT-PCR with HTBI primers preceded a second-round multiplex PCR. TCRdb re-derived calls from the multiplex PCR reads in MiXCR, one entry per CDR3 protein. Altogether around 590,000 distinct CDR3 sequences are present, less than 40% being singletons, with the ten largest covering over 3.5%. Sequencing used peripheral blood or thyroid tissue (not recorded which). The receptors were sampled from an adult man with Graves' hyperthyroidism.

The chain couples TRBV5-1 to TRBJ1-1; D is unclear. Germline CDR1 and CDR2: SGHRS and YFSETQ. V was trimmed by 0 bases and J by 2 bases, leaving 11 bases between them. The CDR3 extends over 15 amino acids. CDR3 coding DNA: TGCGCCAGCAGCTTGGCTAGCGGGAGTAACACTGAAGCTTTCTTT. Translated: CASSLASGSNTEAFF.

On this clonotype itself: This may come from a read error, since a much larger clone is one base off. The rearrangement joins TRBV7-2 to TRBJ2-7, with 10 bases fitting TRBD1. The CDR3 is 17 amino acids. Germline values: CDR1 SGHTA, CDR2 FQGNSA. The CDR3 DNA reads TGTGCCTGCAGCGTCTTCACCGGGACAGGGGCCTCCTACGAGCAGTACTTC. Its translation is CACSVFTGTGASYEQYF.

The chain is built from TRBV20-1 and TRBJ1-4, with 7 bases fitting TRBD1. This CDR3 has 16 residues. V dropped 0 bases and J dropped 3; count of bases not matched to a gene: 7. Germline V gene sequence: CDR1 DFQATT, CDR2 SNEGSKA (reference sequence). The chain's CDR3 is CSARDSGGGANEKLFF. As DNA, the CDR3 is TGCAGTGCTAGAGATTCAGGGGGAGGTGCTAATGAAAAACTGTTTTTT.

The table lists this clonotype with many counts. The chain employs TRBV6-1 and TRBJ1-5; D call uncertain. Germline CDR1 MNHNS, CDR2 SASEGT. Trimming removed 3 bases from V and 5 bases from J, with 2 bases in between. The CDR3 totals 11 residues. The CDR3 DNA reads TGTGCCAGCAGTGAGGATCAGCCCCAGCATTTT. Amino acid sequence: CASSEDQPQHF.

This rearrangement joins TRBV2 to TRBJ1-1; D unclear. The CDR3 has 15 amino acids. Germline CDR1 and CDR2: SNHLY and FYNNEI. Trimming left V 6 bases short and J 7 bases short, with 21 bases between. Here the CDR3 reads CASRSGIGGLDEAFF. Written as DNA, the CDR3 is TGTGCCAGCAGGTCCGGGATAGGTGGCCTGGATGAAGCTTTCTTT.

The CDR3 loop is CASSFRDRGETYEQYF. The CDR3 DNA is TGTGCCAGCAGCTTCCGGGACAGGGGGGAGACCTACGAGCAGTACTTC. The chain uses TRBV25-1 and TRBJ2-7, with 11 bases matching TRBD1. Trimming took 6 bases from V and 2 from J; bases not matched to a gene: 9. The CDR3 spans 16 residues. CDR1 is MGHDK, CDR2 SYGVNS, per germline.

This clonotype was recorded many times. The genes are TRBV5-1 and TRBJ2-5; 9 bases line up with TRBD2. With 0 bases clipped from V and 2 bases from J, the junction kept 8 bases outside the gene matches. The CDR3 runs to 17 residues. The germline CDR1 and CDR2 sequences are SGHRS and YFSETQ. The CDR3 sequence is CASSLGGNSGGQETQYF. Written as DNA, the CDR3 is TGCGCCAGCAGCTTGGGAGGAAATAGCGGGGGACAAGAGACCCAGTACTTC.

This clonotype was observed at least ten times. The chain joins TRBV29-1 to TRBJ1-3, with a weak D call TRBD1 (6 bases). V was clipped by 2 bases and J by 0 bases, with 11 bases between them. The CDR3 runs 15 residues. Germline values: CDR1 SQVTM, CDR2 ANQGSEA. Here the CDR3 reads CSVEMLGASGNTIYF. The CDR3 bases are TGCAGCGTTGAAATGCTGGGGGCCTCTGGAAACACCATATATTTT.

This clonotype was seen more than once but under ten times. The chain links TRBV20-1 to TRBJ2-2; 9 nucleotides line up with TRBD2. The V and J ends lost 0 bases and 7 bases, in that order; junction bases with no gene match: 9. Germline V gene lookup returns CDR1 DFQATT and CDR2 SNEGSKA (reference sequence). CDR3 size: 16 residues. DNA of the CDR3: TGCAGTGCTAGAGATGGCGGGGGGGCCGGGGACGGGGAGCTGTTTTTT. Translated: CSARDGGGAGDGELFF.

The chain couples TRBV10-3 to TRBJ1-2; D is perhaps TRBD1 (5 bases). The germline gives CDR1 ENHRY, CDR2 SYGVKD. V lost 3 bases to trimming and J lost 0 bases, with 11 bases between them. The CDR3 is 15 residues long. CDR3 sequence: CAISERGRPNYGYTF. The DNA of the CDR3 is TGTGCCATCAGTGAACGGGGACGACCTAACTATGGCTACACCTTC.

This clonotype was picked up many times. V and J are TRBV2 and TRBJ2-6, with D possibly being TRBD1 (5 bases). Germline V gene sequence: CDR1 SNHLY, CDR2 FYNNEI. This CDR3 has 15 amino acids. With 4 bases removed from V and 2 bases from J, the gap between germline ends came to 9 bases. CDR3 region: CASSVQGTGANVLTF. CDR3 nucleotide sequence: TGTGCCAGCAGTGTTCAGGGAACTGGGGCCAACGTCCTGACTTTC.

This clonotype was counted only a few times. The chain recombines TRBV10-3 with TRBJ1-1; D may be TRBD1 (5 bases). Trimming left V 6 bases short and J 0 bases short, with 11 bases between. The CDR3 has 14 amino acids. The germline CDR1 and CDR2 sequences are ENHRY and SYGVKD. In DNA, the CDR3 is TGTGCCATCAGGACAGCCGGGATGAACACTGAAGCTTTCTTT. The encoded protein is CAIRTAGMNTEAFF.

In its sample, this clonotype was seen a few times. The genes are TRBV3-1 and TRBJ2-7, with D perhaps matching TRBD2 (6 bases). The V gene lost 6 bases and the J gene lost 3 bases, with 12 bases spanning the gap. From germline, CDR1 is LGHDT and CDR2 YNNKEL (reference sequence). This CDR3 comprises 13 residues. The CDR3 reads CASSRGSGYEQYF. The CDR3 DNA is TGTGCCAGCAGTCGTGGTAGCGGCTACGAGCAGTACTTC.

A few counts support this clonotype. The CDR3 DNA reads TGTGCCTGGAGTCACGGGGAGCTGTTTTTT. It is translated as CAWSHGELFF. The chain recombines TRBV30 with TRBJ2-2, with unresolved D. V lost 2 bases and J lost 7, with 2 bases in between. Germline V gene sequence: CDR1 GTSNPN, CDR2 SVGIG (reference sequence). This CDR3 spans 10 amino acids.